This T cell receptor (beta chain) stems from a study of PD-1 blockade in classical Hodgkin lymphoma. Notes on the study in general: Baseline diversity in complete responders resembled that of newly diagnosed patients. Lower baseline TCR diversity was reported for newly diagnosed patients than for healthy donors.

This clone was picked up one time. Its antigen is unknown. Each of the patients experienced relapse following autologous stem cell transplantation, and their brentuximab vedotin exposure differed. Sequenced by immunoSEQ multiplex PCR; TCRdb stores in-frame clones only, minus some. The sample shows approximately 60,000 clones, about 88% of them seen only once. This sequence originates from a human donor with classical Hodgkin lymphoma. Sequenced material: peripheral blood mononuclear cells (PBMCs), taken at baseline.

The CDR3 loop is CASSSPQGPYEQYF. CDR3 bases: TGTGCCAGCAGCTCCCCTCAGGGCCCCTACGAGCAGTACTTC. The V and J genes are TRBV7-9 and TRBJ2-7; TRBD1 is a possible D gene (5 bases). Germline assignment: CDR1 SEHNR and CDR2 FQNEAQ (reference sequence). The CDR3 totals 14 residues. Trimming cost V 4 bases and J 2 bases, with 12 bases left between them.